These 3 T cell receptor beta chains share one sample of origin, sequenced in a study of identical twins. One entry per CDR3 protein results from TCRdb running MiXCR on the 5' RACE reads. The table has 700,000 to 950,000 distinct CDR3 sequences, approximately 13% seen once. A further study also used this sample, focusing on yellow fever vaccine responses in identical twins.

Input material: PBMCs. The source of these receptors is a young woman in good health.

The CDR3 DNA reads as TGTGCCAGCAGTGGGACAGGGGATGGGTACTATGGCTACACCTTC. This encodes CASSGTGDGYYGYTF. V is TRBV28 and J is TRBJ1-2; TRBD1 matches 10 bases. V lost 5 bases to trimming and J lost 3 bases; unmatched junction nucleotides: 6. The germline V gene encodes CDR1 MDHEN and CDR2 SYDVKM. CDR3 length: 15 amino acids.

The rearrangement joins TRBV7-9 to TRBJ1-4; no reliable D call. The CDR3 is made up of 12 amino acids. V dropped 3 bases and J dropped 8 bases, with 7 bases sitting between them. Germline V gene lookup returns CDR1 SEHNR and CDR2 FQNEAQ (reference sequence). CDR3: CASSFHGEKLFF. The CDR3, as DNA: TGTGCCAGCAGCTTTCATGGGGAAAAACTGTTTTTT.

This clonotype was picked up a small number of times. This chain joins TRBV5-1 and TRBJ2-7, with 7 bases fitting TRBD2. V dropped 0 bases and J dropped 2; count of bases not matched to a gene: 5. The CDR3 loop spans 15 amino acids. Germline V CDR1 and CDR2: SGHRS, YFSETQ. CDR3 residues: CASSLEWREPYEQYF. In DNA, the CDR3 is TGCGCCAGCAGCTTGGAATGGCGGGAGCCCTACGAGCAGTACTTC.